Reported below is one TCR beta chain. Antigen specificity is unknown. Method: immunoSEQ multiplex PCR; TCRdb's copy keeps in-frame clones and lacks some. The repertoire consists of approximately 18,000 clones, none detected only once. This record belongs to a study of T cells after posttransplantation cyclophosphamide. Cyclophosphamide on days +3 and +4 followed busulfan-fludarabine conditioning and a marrow graft. The CDR3 length is 20 residues. General study results and limits: Recipient CMV seropositivity and CMV reactivation strongly tracked TRB clonality.

This specimen was PBMCs, taken after allogeneic stem cell transplant with posttransplant cyclophosphamide. The chain recombines TRBV21-1 with TRBJ2-3; TRBD2 reflects the table's D call only, with no check against the DNA. TRBV21-1 is an annotated pseudogene. The sequence derives from a female patient aged 30 to 45 who received an allogeneic stem cell transplant from a related donor, was CMV-positive, and had no GVHD. Some T cells may be provided by the graft donor. CDR3 DNA sequence: TGTGCCAGCACCCAGAACGGGGGATCTCTAGCGGGAAAGAGCACAGATACGCAGTATTTT. It is translated as CASTQNGGSLAGKSTDTQYF.